The 15 T cell receptor beta chains below come from one sample, sequenced in a study of blood T cell repertoires in COVID-19. Measured with immunoSEQ multiplex PCR; TCRdb has only the in-frame clones, and not every one. The table lists fewer than 350,000 clones, around 90% of them singletons. Input material: PBMCs or T cells enriched from blood (not recorded which). Source of these receptors: a woman between 35 and 50 years old with acute COVID-19.

The J gene is TRBJ2-7, the V gene TRBV2, with D possibly TRBD1 on 7 matching bases. The V gene lost 1 base and the J gene lost 3 bases, with 10 bases spanning the gap. The CDR3 consists of 14 residues. Germline V gene sequence: CDR1 SNHLY, CDR2 FYNNEI. The CDR3 nucleotides are TGTGCCAGCAGTGAAGAGCAGGGGGGCTACGAGCAGTACTTC. It encodes CASSEEQGGYEQYF. The full variable domain, with the rest looked up from reference TRBV2 and TRBJ2-7, is EPEVTQTPSHQVTQMGQEVILRCVPISNHLYFYWYRQILGQKVEFLVSFYNNEISEKSEIFDDQFSVERPDGSNFTLKIRSTKLEDSAMYFCASSEEQGGYEQYFGPGTRLTVT.

The V gene is TRBV7-2, the J gene TRBJ2-5, with 8 nucleotides matching TRBD2. This CDR3 comprises 13 residues. Germline V CDR1 and CDR2: SGHTA, FQGNSA. The V gene end was trimmed by 5 bases and the J gene end by 3 bases; junction bases not matched to a gene: 2. The CDR3, as DNA: TGTGCCAGCAGCCGTAGCGGGAAAGAGACCCAGTACTTC. Translated: CASSRSGKETQYF.

The V call is TRBV11-1, the J call TRBJ2-7, with 7 bases lining up with TRBD1. J was trimmed by 0 bases and V by 5 bases; bases with no gene match: 10. The CDR3 is 16 amino acids. CDR1 and CDR2 (germline): SGHAT, FQDESV (reference sequence). CDR3 region: CASSPRTGMSSYEQYF. In DNA, the CDR3 is TGTGCCAGCAGCCCTAGGACAGGAATGAGCTCCTACGAGCAGTACTTC.

For the CDR3, the DNA is TGTGCCAGCAGCTTTAGCGGGAGGGCCGCGGAGACCCAGTACTTC. The encoded protein is CASSFSGRAAETQYF. The genes are TRBV5-5 and TRBJ2-5, with TRBD2 matching 11 bases. V dropped 2 bases and J dropped 5; count of bases not matched to a gene: 5. Germline CDR1 and CDR2: SGHKS and YYEKEE (reference sequence). The CDR3 loop spans 15 amino acids. Variable domain in full (rest from reference TRBV5-5 and TRBJ2-5): DAGVTQSPTHLIKTRGQQVTLRCSPISGHKSVSWYQQVLGQGPQFIFQYYEKEERGRGNFPDRFSARQFPNYSSELNVNALLLGDSALYLCASSFSGRAAETQYFGPGTRLLVL.

The chain carries TRBV11-3 and TRBJ2-1; a possible D gene is TRBD1 (6 bases). The germline V gene encodes CDR1 SGHNT and CDR2 YENEEA. The V end lost 3 bases, the J end lost 7 bases, and 13 bases lay between the germline ends. The CDR3 spans 14 residues. CDR3 in DNA: TGTGCCAGCAGCTTGAGTCGGACAGCTAATGAGCAGTTCTTC. It codes for CASSLSRTANEQFF.

The chain links TRBV5-1 to TRBJ2-1; D is unclear. The ends were cut back, 5 bases at V and 5 bases at J, with 17 bases in the middle. The CDR3 totals 15 residues. Germline lookup yields CDR1 SGHRS and CDR2 YFSETQ. The CDR3 spells CASRLSGSLNNEQFF. CDR3 DNA sequence: TGCGCCAGCAGACTATCGGGTAGCCTGAACAATGAGCAGTTCTTC.

J is TRBJ1-1 and V is TRBV30, with a weak D call TRBD1 (5 bases). V dropped 3 bases and J dropped 2 bases, with 16 bases sitting between them. The CDR3 sequence is 15 residues long. In germline, CDR1 is GTSNPN, CDR2 SVGIG (reference sequence). This CDR3 reads CAWRQGFTENTEAFF. The CDR3 region has the DNA TGTGCCTGGAGGCAGGGTTTTACAGAAAACACTGAAGCTTTCTTT. The full variable domain, rest sourced from reference TRBV30 and TRBJ1-1, is SQTIHQWPATLVQPVGSPLSLECTVEGTSNPNLYWYRQAAGRGLQLLFYSVGIGQISSEVPQNLSASRPQDRQFILSSKKLLLSDSGFYLCAWRQGFTENTEAFFGQGTRLTVV.

The chain links TRBV19 to TRBJ1-5; TRBD1 is a possible D gene (6 bases). Looked up from germline, CDR1 is LNHDA and CDR2 is SQIVND (reference sequence). The V end lost 10 bases, the J end lost 2 bases, and 30 bases lay between the germline ends. This CDR3 contains 19 residues. DNA of the CDR3: TGTGCCACCAAGATAACTCAGACAGGCGATAGATATGGCAATCAGCCCCAGCATTTT. Residues: CATKITQTGDRYGNQPQHF.

The V call is TRBV28, the J call TRBJ1-4, with TRBD1 identical over 9 bases. The CDR3 extends over 14 amino acids. In germline, CDR1 is MDHEN, CDR2 SYDVKM. The ends lost 5 bases at V and 8 bases at J; junction bases unmatched: 6. As DNA, the CDR3 is TGTGCCAGCAGTACAGGGGGCGCAGGGGAAAAACTGTTTTTT. Translated: CASSTGGAGEKLFF.

The chain carries TRBV7-3 and TRBJ2-3; TRBD2 is a possible D gene (7 bases). CDR1 is SGHTA and CDR2 is FQGTGA in the germline V gene. This CDR3 is built from 16 residues. The V and J ends lost 4 bases and 0 bases respectively, with 14 bases between them. The DNA for the CDR3 is TGTGCCAGCAGCTCAAAGGGGGGGGCGAGCACAGATACGCAGTATTTT. It yields the protein CASSSKGGASTDTQYF.

The genes are TRBV4-1 and TRBJ2-7; TRBD2 matches at 8 bases. CDR1 and CDR2 (germline): MGHRA, YSYEKL. The CDR3 sequence is 16 residues long. The junction had 5 bases not matched to a gene; V was cut back by 0 bases and J by 1 base. This CDR3 reads CASSQEAPSGSYEQYF. The CDR3 DNA reads as TGCGCCAGCAGCCAAGAAGCCCCTAGCGGGTCCTACGAGCAGTACTTC.

The chain links TRBV5-8 to TRBJ1-6, with 8 bases that match TRBD1. J gave up 9 bases and V 3 bases, and 17 bases lay outside the gene matches. The CDR3 has 18 amino acids. Germline V gene data show CDR1 as SGHTS and CDR2 as YDEGEE. This CDR3 is CASSSAWTGSFPASPLHF. CDR3 bases: TGTGCCAGCAGCTCGGCGTGGACAGGGTCGTTCCCCGCTTCACCCCTCCACTTT. The full variable domain, completed using reference TRBV5-8 and TRBJ1-6, is EAGVTQSPTHLIKTRGQQATLRCSPISGHTSVYWYQQALGLGLQFLLWYDEGEERNRGNFPPRFSGRQFPNYSSELNVNALELEDSALYLCASSSAWTGSFPASPLHFGNGTRLTVT.

J is TRBJ2-5 and V is TRBV5-4; TRBD2 aligns across 9 bases. Looked up from germline, CDR1 is SGHNT and CDR2 is YYREEE (reference sequence). Trimming cost V 0 bases and J 6 bases; bases outside gene matches: 6. CDR3 length equals 15 residues. This chain's CDR3 is CASSLGREGRKTQYF. In DNA form, the CDR3 reads TGTGCCAGCAGCTTGGGGCGGGAGGGCCGAAAGACCCAGTACTTC.

This chain joins TRBV27 and TRBJ2-1, with 8 positions matching TRBD2. V trimming: 5 bases; J trimming: 6 bases; junction bases outside the gene matches: 15. CDR3 length equals 17 residues. The germline V gene encodes CDR1 MNHEY and CDR2 SMNVEV (reference sequence). The CDR3 spells CASSLLQGLGGINEQFF. The CDR3 DNA reads as TGTGCCAGCAGTCTGCTACAGGGACTAGGGGGGATCAATGAGCAGTTCTTC.

The chain employs TRBV28 and TRBJ2-2, with unresolved D. Germline CDR1 reads MDHEN; CDR2 reads SYDVKM. The CDR3 is 15 amino acids. V lost 6 bases and J lost 1, with 12 bases in between. The CDR3 region is CASSQVTENTGELFF. DNA for the CDR3: TGTGCCAGCAGCCAGGTGACGGAGAACACCGGGGAGCTGTTTTTT.